This T cell receptor beta chain came from a study of shared clonotypes between healthy human individuals. In the study overall: Used for every donor were three CD4 naive, three CD4 memory, two CD8 naive and one CD8 memory plate.

Repertoires were generated with immunoSEQ multiplex PCR, while TCRdb's copy carries only in-frame clones and drops some. Counted here are some 800,000 clones, 80% to 95% occurring once; the ten biggest clones make up less than 25%. The CDR3 runs 15 residues. Germline loops: CDR1 SGHDT, CDR2 YYEEEE. The ends lost 4 bases at V and 4 bases at J; junction bases unmatched: 11. CD8 cells classed as naive were CD45RO-negative and positively selected for CCR7, excluding terminally differentiated effector memory CD45RA+ cells. About this clone itself: The target antigen is unknown.

The study's findings and limits: What rarefaction showed was incomplete sorted-subset sequencing despite large depth.

Sequencing input: naive CD8+ T cells sorted from blood. The rearrangement links TRBV5-6 to TRBJ2-7; 7 bases are a match to TRBD2. This receptor was identified in a man aged 25-45 years in good health. The CDR3 coding sequence is TGTGCCAGCAGCCCCTGGGGGGGAGGGCCTTACGAGCAGTACTTC. It specifies CASSPWGGGPYEQYF.